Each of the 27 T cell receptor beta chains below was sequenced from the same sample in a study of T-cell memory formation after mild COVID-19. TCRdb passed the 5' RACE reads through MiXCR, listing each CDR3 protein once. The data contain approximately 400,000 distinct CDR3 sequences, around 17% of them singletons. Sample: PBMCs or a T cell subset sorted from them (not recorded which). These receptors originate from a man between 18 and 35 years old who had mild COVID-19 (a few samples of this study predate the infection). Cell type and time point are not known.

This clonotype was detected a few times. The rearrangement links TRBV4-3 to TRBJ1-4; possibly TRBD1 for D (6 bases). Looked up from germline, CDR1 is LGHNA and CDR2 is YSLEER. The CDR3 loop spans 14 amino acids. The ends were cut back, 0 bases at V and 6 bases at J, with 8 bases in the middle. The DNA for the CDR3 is TGCGCCAGCAGCCAAGATGCAGGGGATGAAAAACTGTTTTTT. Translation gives CASSQDAGDEKLFF.

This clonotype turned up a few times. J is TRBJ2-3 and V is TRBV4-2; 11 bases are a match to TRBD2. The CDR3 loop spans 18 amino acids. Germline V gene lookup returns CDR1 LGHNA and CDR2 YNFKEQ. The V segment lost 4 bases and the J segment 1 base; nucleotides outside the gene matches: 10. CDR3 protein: CASSPRGSGGAGTDTQYF. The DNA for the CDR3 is TGTGCCAGCAGCCCCCGGGGTAGCGGGGGGGCGGGCACAGATACGCAGTATTTT.

The CDR3, as DNA: TGTGCCAGCAGCTCCTCTGGGGCACAAGAGACCCAGTACTTC. Its translation is CASSSSGAQETQYF. J is TRBJ2-5 and V is TRBV7-2, with a weak D call TRBD1 (5 bases). Trimming removed 4 bases at V and 2 bases at J, with 11 bases between. The CDR3 totals 14 residues. CDR1 is SGHTA and CDR2 is FQGNSA in the germline V gene.

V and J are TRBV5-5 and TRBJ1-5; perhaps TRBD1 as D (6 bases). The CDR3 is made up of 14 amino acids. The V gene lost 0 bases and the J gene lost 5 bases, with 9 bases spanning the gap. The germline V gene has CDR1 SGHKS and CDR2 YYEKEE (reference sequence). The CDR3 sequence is CASSLGAGDQPQHF. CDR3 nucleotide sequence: TGTGCCAGCAGCTTGGGCGCAGGGGATCAGCCCCAGCATTTT.

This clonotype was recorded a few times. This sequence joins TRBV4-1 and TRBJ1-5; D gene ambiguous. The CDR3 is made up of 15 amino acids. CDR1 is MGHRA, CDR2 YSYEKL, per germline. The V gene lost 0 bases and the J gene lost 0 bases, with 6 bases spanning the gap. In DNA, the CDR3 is TGCGCCAGCAGCCAAGATTGGATTAGCAATCAGCCCCAGCATTTT. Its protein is CASSQDWISNQPQHF.

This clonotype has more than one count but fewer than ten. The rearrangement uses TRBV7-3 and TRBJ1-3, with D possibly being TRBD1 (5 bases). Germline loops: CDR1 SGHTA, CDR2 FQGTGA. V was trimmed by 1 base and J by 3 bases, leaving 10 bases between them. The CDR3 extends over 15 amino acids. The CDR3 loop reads CASSLNGGRGNTIYF. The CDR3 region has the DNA TGTGCCAGCAGCTTAAATGGGGGACGTGGAAACACCATATATTTT.

CDR3 coding DNA: TGTGCCACCAGCAGAGATACAGGGAATCAGCCCCAGCATTTT. Translating it yields CATSRDTGNQPQHF. V is TRBV15 and J is TRBJ1-5, with D tentatively TRBD1 (6 bases). The CDR3 is made up of 14 amino acids. The V gene lost 0 bases and the J gene lost 4 bases, with 7 bases spanning the gap. The V gene's germline CDR1 is LNHNV and CDR2 YYDKDF (reference sequence).

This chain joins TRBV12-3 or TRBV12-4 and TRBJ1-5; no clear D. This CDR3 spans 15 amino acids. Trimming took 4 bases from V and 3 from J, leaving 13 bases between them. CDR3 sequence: CASSYGPRPNQPQHF. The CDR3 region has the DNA TGTGCCAGCAGTTACGGACCCCGGCCCAATCAGCCCCAGCATTTT.

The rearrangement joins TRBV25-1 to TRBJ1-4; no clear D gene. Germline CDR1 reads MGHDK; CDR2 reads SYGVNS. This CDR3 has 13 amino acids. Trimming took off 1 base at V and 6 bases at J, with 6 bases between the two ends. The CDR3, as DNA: TGTGCCAGCAGTGAATCTTCGTATGAAAAACTGTTTTTT. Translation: CASSESSYEKLFF.

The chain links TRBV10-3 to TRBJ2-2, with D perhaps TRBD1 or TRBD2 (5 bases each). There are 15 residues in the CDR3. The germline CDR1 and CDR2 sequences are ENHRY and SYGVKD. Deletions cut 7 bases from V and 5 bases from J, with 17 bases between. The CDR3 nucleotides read TGTGCCATCACCGGGGACCAAATTGGAACCGGGGAGCTGTTTTTT. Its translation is CAITGDQIGTGELFF.

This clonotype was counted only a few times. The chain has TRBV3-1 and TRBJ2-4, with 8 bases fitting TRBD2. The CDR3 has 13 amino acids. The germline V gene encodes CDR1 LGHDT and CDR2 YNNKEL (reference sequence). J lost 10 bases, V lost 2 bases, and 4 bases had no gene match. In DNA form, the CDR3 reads TGTGCCAGCAGCCAACAGGGGACTAGAATTCAGTACTTC. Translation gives CASSQQGTRIQYF.

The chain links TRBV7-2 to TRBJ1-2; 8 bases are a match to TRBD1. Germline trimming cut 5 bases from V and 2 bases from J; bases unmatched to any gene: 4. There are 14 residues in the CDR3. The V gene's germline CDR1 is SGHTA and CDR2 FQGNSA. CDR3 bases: TGTGCCAGCAGCATTGACAGGGGAAACTATGGCTACACCTTC. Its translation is CASSIDRGNYGYTF.

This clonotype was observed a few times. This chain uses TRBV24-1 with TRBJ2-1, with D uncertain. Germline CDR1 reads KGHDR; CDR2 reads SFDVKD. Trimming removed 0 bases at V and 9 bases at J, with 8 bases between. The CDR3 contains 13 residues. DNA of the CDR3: TGTGCCACCAGTGATTTGCTAGGGATTGAGCAGTTCTTC. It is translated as CATSDLLGIEQFF.

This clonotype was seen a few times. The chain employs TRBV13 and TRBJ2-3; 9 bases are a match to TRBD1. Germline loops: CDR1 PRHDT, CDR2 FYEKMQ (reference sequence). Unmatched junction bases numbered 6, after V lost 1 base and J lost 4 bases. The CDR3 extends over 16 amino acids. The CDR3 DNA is TGTGCCAGCAGCTTAGCGTCCCGACAGGGGGCAGATACGCAGTATTTT. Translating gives CASSLASRQGADTQYF.

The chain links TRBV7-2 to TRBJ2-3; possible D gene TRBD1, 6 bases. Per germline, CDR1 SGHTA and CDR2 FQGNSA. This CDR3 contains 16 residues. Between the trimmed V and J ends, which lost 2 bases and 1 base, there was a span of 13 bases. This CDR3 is CASSLSGQSCTDTQYF. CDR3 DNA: TGTGCCAGCAGCTTAAGCGGACAGTCATGCACAGATACGCAGTATTTT.

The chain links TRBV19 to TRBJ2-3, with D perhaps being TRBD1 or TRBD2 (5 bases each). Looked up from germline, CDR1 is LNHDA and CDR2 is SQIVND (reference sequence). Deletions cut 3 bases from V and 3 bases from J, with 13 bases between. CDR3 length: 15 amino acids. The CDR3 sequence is CASSMGDHSTDTQYF. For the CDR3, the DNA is TGTGCCAGTAGTATGGGGGATCACAGTACAGATACGCAGTATTTT. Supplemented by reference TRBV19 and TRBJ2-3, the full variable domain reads DGGITQSPKYLFRKEGQNVTLSCEQNLNHDAMYWYRQDPGQGLRLIYYSQIVNDFQKGDIAEGYSVSREKKESFPLTVTSAQKNPTAFYLCASSMGDHSTDTQYFGPGTRLTVL.

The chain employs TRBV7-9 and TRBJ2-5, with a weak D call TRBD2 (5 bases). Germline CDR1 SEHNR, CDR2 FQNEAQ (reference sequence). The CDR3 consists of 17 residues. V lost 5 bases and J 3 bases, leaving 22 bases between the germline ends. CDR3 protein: CASSDRRFRGGEETQYF. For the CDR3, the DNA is TGTGCCAGCAGCGATAGGAGGTTTCGGGGTGGTGAAGAGACCCAGTACTTC.

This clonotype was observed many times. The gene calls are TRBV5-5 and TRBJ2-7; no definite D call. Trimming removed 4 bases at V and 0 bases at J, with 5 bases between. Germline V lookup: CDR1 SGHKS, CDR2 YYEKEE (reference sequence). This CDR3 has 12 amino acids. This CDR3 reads CASSLTSYEQYF. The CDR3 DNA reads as TGTGCCAGCAGCCTCACCTCCTACGAGCAGTACTTC.

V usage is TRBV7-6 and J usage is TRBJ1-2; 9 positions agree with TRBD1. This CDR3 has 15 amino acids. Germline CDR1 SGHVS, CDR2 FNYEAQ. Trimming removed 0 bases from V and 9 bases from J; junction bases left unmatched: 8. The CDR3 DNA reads TGTGCCAGCAGCTTAGCCCGACAGGGGGAAGGGTGCTACACCTTC. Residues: CASSLARQGEGCYTF.

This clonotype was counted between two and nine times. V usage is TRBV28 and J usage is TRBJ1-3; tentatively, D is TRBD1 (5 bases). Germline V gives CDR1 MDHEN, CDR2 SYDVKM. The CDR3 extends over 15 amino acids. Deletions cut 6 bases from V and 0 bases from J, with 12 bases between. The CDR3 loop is CASSPQASSGNTIYF. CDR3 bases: TGTGCCAGCAGCCCACAGGCCAGCTCTGGAAACACCATATATTTT.

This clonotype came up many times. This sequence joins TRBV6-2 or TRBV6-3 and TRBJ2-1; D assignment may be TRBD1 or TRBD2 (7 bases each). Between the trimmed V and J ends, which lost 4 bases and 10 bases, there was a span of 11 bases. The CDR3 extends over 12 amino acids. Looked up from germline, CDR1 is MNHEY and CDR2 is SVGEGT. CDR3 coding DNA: TGTGCCAGCAGTTCCAGGGGGGGAGAGCAGTTCTTC. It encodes CASSSRGGEQFF.

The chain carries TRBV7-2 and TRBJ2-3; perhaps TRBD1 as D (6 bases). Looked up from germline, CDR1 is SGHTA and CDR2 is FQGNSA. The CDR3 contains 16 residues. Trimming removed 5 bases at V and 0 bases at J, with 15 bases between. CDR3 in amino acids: CASSARGEISTDTQYF. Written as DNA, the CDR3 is TGTGCCAGCAGCGCCAGGGGTGAAATTAGCACAGATACGCAGTATTTT.

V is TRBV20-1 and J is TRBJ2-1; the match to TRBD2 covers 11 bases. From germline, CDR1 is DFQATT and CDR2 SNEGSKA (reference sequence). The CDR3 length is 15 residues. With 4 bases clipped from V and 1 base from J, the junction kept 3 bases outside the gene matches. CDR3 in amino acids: CSANSGGASYNEQFF. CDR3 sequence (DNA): TGCAGTGCTAATAGCGGGGGGGCATCCTACAATGAGCAGTTCTTC.

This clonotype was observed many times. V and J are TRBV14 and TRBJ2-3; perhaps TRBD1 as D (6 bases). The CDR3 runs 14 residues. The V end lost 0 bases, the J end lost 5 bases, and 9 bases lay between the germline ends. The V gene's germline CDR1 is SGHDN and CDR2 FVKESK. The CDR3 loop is CASSQDVQGDTQYF. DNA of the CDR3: TGTGCCAGCAGCCAAGACGTACAGGGAGATACGCAGTATTTT.

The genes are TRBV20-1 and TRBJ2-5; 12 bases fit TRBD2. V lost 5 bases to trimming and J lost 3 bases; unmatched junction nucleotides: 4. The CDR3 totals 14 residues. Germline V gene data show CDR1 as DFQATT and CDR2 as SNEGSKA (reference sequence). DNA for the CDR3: TGCAGTGCTGGTCGGACTAGCGGGGAAGAGACCCAGTACTTC. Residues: CSAGRTSGEETQYF.

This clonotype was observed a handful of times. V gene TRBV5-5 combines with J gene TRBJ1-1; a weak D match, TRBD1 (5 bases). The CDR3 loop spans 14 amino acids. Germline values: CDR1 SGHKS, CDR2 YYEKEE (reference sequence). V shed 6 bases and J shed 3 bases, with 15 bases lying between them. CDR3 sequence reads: CASTNGGWDTEAFF. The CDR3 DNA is TGTGCCAGCACGAACGGGGGATGGGACACTGAAGCTTTCTTT.

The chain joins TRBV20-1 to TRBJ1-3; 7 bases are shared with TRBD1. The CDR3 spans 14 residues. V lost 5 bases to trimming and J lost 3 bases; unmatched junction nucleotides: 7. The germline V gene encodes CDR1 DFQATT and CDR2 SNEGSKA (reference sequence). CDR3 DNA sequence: TGCAGTGCTCCCCGGGACAGTTTTGGAAACACCATATATTTT. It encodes CSAPRDSFGNTIYF.